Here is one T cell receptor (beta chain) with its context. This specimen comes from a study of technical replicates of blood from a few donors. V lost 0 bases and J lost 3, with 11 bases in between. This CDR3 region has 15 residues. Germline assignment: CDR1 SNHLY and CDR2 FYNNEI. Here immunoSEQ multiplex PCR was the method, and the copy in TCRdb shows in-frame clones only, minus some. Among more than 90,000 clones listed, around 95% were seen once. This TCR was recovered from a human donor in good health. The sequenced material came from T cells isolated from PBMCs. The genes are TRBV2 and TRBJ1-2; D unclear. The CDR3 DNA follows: TGTGCCAGCAGTGAAGCAGCGGGGAAGGACTATGGCTACACCTTC. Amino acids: CASSEAAGKDYGYTF.